The 31 T cell receptor beta chains reported below all come from one sample, sequenced in a study of regulatory T cells in long-lasting Graves disease. The TCR beta library used iRepertoire HTBI primers with Arm-PCR amplification of CDR3. TCRdb used MiXCR to reprocess the multiplex PCR reads, holding one entry per CDR3 protein. The data contain 300,000 to 350,000 distinct CDR3 sequences, roughly 21% of them singletons. Time point here: persistent/refractory GD, antithyroid drugs over 5 years with positive TRAb. PBMC RNA was the source of the TCR library. The sequencing here drew on peripheral blood mononuclear cells (PBMCs), taken when the disease was refractory, from a patient treated with antithyroid drugs. All receptors come from a female donor with Graves disease.

V is TRBV12-3 or TRBV12-4 and J is TRBJ2-1; D unclear. The CDR3 contains 14 residues. V was shortened by 1 base and J by 2 bases, with 6 bases between the two germline ends. The CDR3 bases are TGTGCCAGCAGTTTAGGGGAAGCCTACAATGAGCAGTTCTTC. This gives the protein CASSLGEAYNEQFF.

This clonotype showed up many times. The chain joins TRBV12-5 to TRBJ1-1, with 9 bases lining up with TRBD1. Germline V gives CDR1 LGHNT, CDR2 FRNRAP. This CDR3 comprises 16 residues. V gave up 0 bases and J gave up 6 bases; unmatched junction bases: 8. CDR3 bases: TGTGCTAGTGGTTTGGTACTGGGACAGGGCATGGCTGAAGCTTTCTTT. Its protein is CASGLVLGQGMAEAFF.

This clonotype showed up many times. This chain uses TRBV24-1 with TRBJ1-1, with a tentative D call TRBD1 (6 bases). V was clipped by 7 bases and J by 0 bases, with 11 bases between them. The CDR3 spans 14 residues. From germline, CDR1 is KGHDR and CDR2 SFDVKD. The CDR3 DNA reads TGTGCCACCAGAAGGGGGGGGCTGAACACTGAAGCTTTCTTT. Translating gives CATRRGGLNTEAFF.

This clonotype was recorded many times. The V gene is TRBV27, the J gene TRBJ1-2, with 8 bases that match TRBD1. The CDR3 is made up of 13 amino acids. V was clipped by 5 bases and J by 8 bases; unmatched bases: 7. The V gene's germline CDR1 is MNHEY and CDR2 SMNVEV (reference sequence). The CDR3 nucleotides are TGTGCCAGCAGTCCGCGGACAGGGCTCGGCTACACCTTC. Translated: CASSPRTGLGYTF.

This clonotype was counted many times. This chain uses TRBV29-1 with TRBJ2-7; TRBD2 might be the D (7 bases). Between the trimmed V and J ends, which lost 6 bases and 9 bases, there was a span of 21 bases. The CDR3 has 13 amino acids. The germline V gene has CDR1 SQVTM and CDR2 ANQGSEA. The CDR3 is CSVGGSGATRQYF. CDR3 coding DNA: TGCAGCGTGGGGGGGTCAGGGGCGACAAGGCAGTACTTC.

This sequence joins TRBV30 and TRBJ1-1, with D tentatively TRBD1 (5 bases). Germline V lookup: CDR1 GTSNPN, CDR2 SVGIG (reference sequence). The CDR3 runs to 12 residues. The germline V and J ends were trimmed by 4 bases and 4 bases, with 10 bases remaining between them. The CDR3 DNA follows: TGTGCCTGGAATGGGGCGGGCACTGAAGCTTTCTTT. Encoded protein: CAWNGAGTEAFF.

This clonotype was seen a few times. The CDR3 region has the DNA TGCAGTGCTAGGGAGACAGGGACAGGCTCCTATAATTCACCCCTCCACTTT. As protein: CSARETGTGSYNSPLHF. This chain uses TRBV20-1 with TRBJ1-6, with 8 bases aligning to TRBD1. This CDR3 spans 17 amino acids. Germline V gene sequence: CDR1 DFQATT, CDR2 SNEGSKA (reference sequence). The trim removed 3 bases at V and 0 bases at J, leaving 7 bases unmatched.

Many counts were recorded for this clonotype. The gene calls are TRBV20-1 and TRBJ1-2; TRBD1 aligns across 10 bases. The germline V gene encodes CDR1 DFQATT and CDR2 SNEGSKA (reference sequence). The CDR3 spans 16 residues. The J segment lost 2 bases and the V segment lost 5 bases, leaving 11 bases of the junction unmatched. The CDR3 DNA is TGCAGTGCTGCTTCCGGGACAGGGGCTTTGAACTATGGCTACACCTTC. Its translation: CSAASGTGALNYGYTF.

This clonotype was recorded a few times. The chain carries TRBV25-1 and TRBJ1-1; 9 nucleotides match TRBD1. This CDR3 has 13 amino acids. CDR1 and CDR2 from the germline V gene are MGHDK and SYGVNS. V dropped 3 bases and J dropped 10; count of bases not matched to a gene: 6. CDR3 DNA: TGTGCCAGCAGTGAGGCCGGGACAGGGCGAGCTTTCTTT. Protein sequence: CASSEAGTGRAFF.

The rearrangement joins TRBV20-1 to TRBJ2-5; D might be TRBD2 (5 bases). Germline CDR1 and CDR2: DFQATT and SNEGSKA (reference sequence). This CDR3 is built from 15 residues. V gave up 5 bases and J gave up 1 base, with 17 bases separating them. CDR3 in DNA: TGCAGTGCTCCGGATCGCTTGGGGAGCCAAGAGACCCAGTACTTC. Translation gives CSAPDRLGSQETQYF.

The chain combines TRBV5-1 with TRBJ2-7; a possible D gene is TRBD2 (5 bases). The V gene's germline CDR1 is SGHRS and CDR2 YFSETQ. The CDR3 has 15 amino acids. V lost 1 base, J lost 6 bases, and 17 bases lay in between. CDR3 nucleotides: TGCGCCAGCAGCTTGTCCGCCTTTGGGAGAAGCGAGCAGTACTTC. Translating it yields CASSLSAFGRSEQYF.

This clonotype was seen many times. This chain uses TRBV12-3 or TRBV12-4 with TRBJ2-4; the D is unclear. This CDR3 has 14 residues. Trimming left V 5 bases short and J 0 bases short, with 8 bases between. The CDR3 nucleotides read TGTGCCAGCAGTGTAATACTAGCCAAAAACATTCAGTACTTC. It encodes CASSVILAKNIQYF.

This clonotype was detected only a few times. This chain connects TRBV7-9 to TRBJ2-5, with 11 nucleotides matching TRBD2. V lost 0 bases to trimming and J lost 14 bases; unmatched junction nucleotides: 8. The V gene's germline CDR1 is SEHNR and CDR2 FQNEAQ (reference sequence). This CDR3 is built from 14 residues. The CDR3 reads CASSLALAGGRDYF. The CDR3 DNA reads as TGTGCCAGCAGCTTAGCCCTAGCGGGAGGTCGGGATTACTTC.

This clonotype was counted a few times. The V and J genes are TRBV25-1 and TRBJ2-4, with 9 bases identical to TRBD1. V gave up 3 bases and J gave up 6 bases; unmatched junction bases: 6. CDR3 length: 15 residues. CDR1 is MGHDK, CDR2 SYGVNS, per germline. The CDR3, as DNA: TGTGCCAGCAGTGATAGAGGGACAGGGAGAAACATTCAGTACTTC. Its protein product is CASSDRGTGRNIQYF.

The rearrangement uses TRBV20-1 and TRBJ1-2; D gene uncertain. CDR3 size: 11 residues. The germline CDR1 and CDR2 sequences are DFQATT and SNEGSKA (reference sequence). Trimming removed 5 bases at V and 6 bases at J, with 10 bases between. The CDR3 DNA is TGCAGTGCTTCCGCCGACGATGGCTACACCTTC. Its protein product is CSASADDGYTF.

Details on this clonotype: A read error may produce the germline difference seen at one junction end. The chain recombines TRBV27 with TRBJ2-1, with 8 bases that match TRBD2. The germline CDR1 and CDR2 sequences are MNHEY and SMNVEV (reference sequence). The CDR3 is 16 amino acids. In DNA, the CDR3 is TGTGCCAGCAGTTCACTAGCGGTCTTGGGGTACGATGAGCAGTTCTTT. Translating gives CASSSLAVLGYDEQFF.

This sequence joins TRBV7-9 and TRBJ1-5, with D tentatively TRBD1 (5 bases). Germline V gene sequence: CDR1 SEHNR, CDR2 FQNEAQ (reference sequence). The V end lost 2 bases, the J end lost 0 bases, and 17 bases lay between the germline ends. The length of the CDR3 is 18 residues. CDR3 nucleotides: TGTGCCAGCAGCTTATGGAGGGGTGGCATCCCTAGCAATCAGCCCCAGCATTTT. Its translation: CASSLWRGGIPSNQPQHF.

The chain carries TRBV14 and TRBJ2-2; the match to TRBD2 covers 11 bases. In germline, CDR1 is SGHDN, CDR2 FVKESK. The trim removed 3 bases at V and 2 bases at J, leaving 5 bases unmatched. The CDR3 has 17 residues. The CDR3 DNA reads TGTGCCAGCAGCCAGACTAGCGGGATGACTAACACCGGGGAGCTGTTTTTT. This sequence encodes CASSQTSGMTNTGELFF. The full variable domain, in which reference TRBV14 and TRBJ2-2 provide the parts outside the CDR3, is EAGVTQFPSHSVIEKGQTVTLRCDPISGHDNLYWYRRVMGKEIKFLLHFVKESKQDESGMPNNRFLAERTGGTYSTLKVQPAELEDSGVYFCASSQTSGMTNTGELFFGEGSRLTVL.

This clonotype was picked up many times. The rearrangement joins TRBV20-1 to TRBJ2-7; a possible D gene is TRBD2 (5 bases). Germline CDR1 reads DFQATT; CDR2 reads SNEGSKA (reference sequence). V was pared by 6 bases and J by 3 bases, with 21 bases between. This CDR3 has 15 residues. Written as DNA, the CDR3 is TGCAGTGCGCAAGACCGGGAACTGGCCTTCTACGAGCAGTACTTC. Protein product: CSAQDRELAFYEQYF.

This clonotype turned up a few times. V and J are TRBV18 and TRBJ1-1; no clear D. The V end lost 6 bases, the J end lost 7 bases, and 12 bases lay between the germline ends. This CDR3 has 12 amino acids. Germline CDR1 reads KGHSH; CDR2 reads LQKENI. CDR3 sequence: CASSGLNHEAFF. As DNA, the CDR3 is TGTGCCAGCTCGGGGTTGAACCATGAAGCTTTCTTT.

This clonotype has a count of ten or more. The rearrangement links TRBV7-2 to TRBJ2-5; D unresolved. The V gene's germline CDR1 is SGHTA and CDR2 FQGNSA. This CDR3 is 11 amino acids long. Deletions cut 0 bases from V and 6 bases from J, with 2 bases between. The CDR3 region is CASSLAKTQYF. The CDR3 DNA sequence: TGTGCCAGCAGCTTAGCAAAGACCCAGTACTTC.

This chain uses TRBV6-1 with TRBJ2-2; 13 bases map to TRBD2. CDR1 MNHNS and CDR2 SASEGT come from the germline V gene. This CDR3 region has 16 residues. V trimming: 5 bases; J trimming: 7 bases; junction bases outside the gene matches: 7. CDR3 protein: CASSPTSGGVIGELFF. Here the CDR3 DNA reads TGTGCCAGCAGTCCAACTAGCGGGGGGGTCATCGGGGAGCTGTTTTTT.

This clonotype was picked up many times. The gene calls are TRBV18 and TRBJ1-2, with D tentatively TRBD1 (5 bases). CDR3 length equals 13 residues. Trimming removed 8 bases at V and 4 bases at J, with 14 bases between. Germline lookup yields CDR1 KGHSH and CDR2 LQKENI. CDR3 protein: CASSPRGGYGYTF. The CDR3 DNA follows: TGTGCCAGCAGCCCCCGCGGGGGCTATGGCTACACCTTC.

This clonotype was seen many times. The chain uses TRBV7-9 and TRBJ1-1; no reliable D call. The CDR3 is 14 residues long. Germline-derived CDR1 and CDR2 are SEHNR and FQNEAQ (reference sequence). V dropped 7 bases and J dropped 2 bases, with 14 bases sitting between them. In DNA, the CDR3 is TGTGCCAGCAACCCTCTGGACGGAAACACTGAAGCTTTCTTT. This sequence encodes CASNPLDGNTEAFF.

This clonotype appeared a few times. The J gene is TRBJ1-5, the V gene TRBV12-3 or TRBV12-4; the D gene is possibly TRBD1 (5 bases). Trimming took off 7 bases at V and 3 bases at J, with 16 bases between the two ends. The CDR3 spans 15 residues. The CDR3 DNA reads TGTGCCAGCACCCCCCAGGGAGGGGACAATCAGCCCCAGCATTTT. It codes for CASTPQGGDNQPQHF.

The chain recombines TRBV7-9 with TRBJ1-2, with a weak D call TRBD1 (5 bases). V lost 5 bases, J lost 1 base, and 20 bases lay in between. This CDR3 is built from 17 residues. Germline V gene sequence: CDR1 SEHNR, CDR2 FQNEAQ (reference sequence). The CDR3 region is CASSPHPGVGSNYGYTF. In DNA form, the CDR3 reads TGTGCCAGCAGCCCCCACCCGGGGGTGGGGAGTAACTATGGCTACACCTTC.

The V and J genes are TRBV14 and TRBJ1-6; 7 nucleotides agree with TRBD1. The germline CDR1 and CDR2 sequences are SGHDN and FVKESK. The CDR3 has 14 residues. The V gene end was trimmed by 5 bases and the J gene end by 7 bases; junction bases not matched to a gene: 5. The CDR3 region is CASSWTGLNSPLHF. The CDR3 bases are TGTGCCAGCAGCTGGACAGGATTGAATTCACCCCTCCACTTT.

This clonotype was detected ten times or more. The chain uses TRBV6-1 and TRBJ2-5; TRBD2 aligns across 8 bases. The CDR3 is 18 residues long. CDR1 MNHNS and CDR2 SASEGT come from the germline V gene. Unmatched junction bases numbered 16, after V lost 4 bases and J lost 3 bases. The CDR3 nucleotides read TGTGCCAGCAGTGGAATGTGGAGAAAGCGGGAGTATGAAGAGACCCAGTACTTC. This gives the protein CASSGMWRKREYEETQYF.

This clonotype has ten or more counts. The chain joins TRBV11-2 to TRBJ1-1; TRBD1 aligns across 10 bases. Germline CDR1 and CDR2: SGHAT and FQNNGV. The CDR3 is 19 residues long. Trimming removed 6 bases from V and 0 bases from J; junction bases left unmatched: 16. The CDR3 here is CASRLPGQGTKTMNTEAFF. CDR3 nucleotide sequence: TGTGCCAGCAGGCTACCGGGACAGGGGACTAAGACTATGAACACTGAAGCTTTCTTT.

V is TRBV29-1 and J is TRBJ2-2; no clear D gene. This CDR3 has 11 residues. CDR1 is SQVTM and CDR2 is ANQGSEA in the germline V gene. V lost 8 bases and J 0 bases, leaving 4 bases between the germline ends. DNA for the CDR3: TGCAGCATAACGAACACCGGGGAGCTGTTTTTT. This sequence encodes CSITNTGELFF.

This clonotype was recorded many times. This sequence joins TRBV11-2 and TRBJ2-7; D call uncertain. Per germline, CDR1 SGHAT and CDR2 FQNNGV. V gave up 5 bases and J gave up 3 bases, with 17 bases separating them. The CDR3 is 15 amino acids. DNA for the CDR3: TGTGCCAGCAGCGCCCTGCCGGGCCAAATCTACGAGCAGTACTTC. This translates into CASSALPGQIYEQYF.